A selection of T cell receptor beta chains follows, all from one sample in a study of blood T cells in healthy people across ages. TCRdb called the 5' RACE reads again in MiXCR, with one record for every CDR3 protein. The sample includes hundreds of thousands of distinct CDR3 sequences, less than 45% of them seen just once. The sequencing sample was made of blood. The receptor set was obtained from a man older than 75 in good health. Each CDR3 is given with its conserved first and last residue. The D gene is left open where the match is weak. Size is omitted from some rows. Given values are once, few, many or a class for expanded clones.

NA	NA	TRBV6-2/TRBV6-3	13	TRBJ1-6	TGTGCCAGCAGACCCCTGAAGGATTCACCCCTCCACTTT	CASRPLKDSPLHF
NA	NA	TRBV28	16	TRBJ2-5	TGTGCCAGTCATAGGGAAAGGGCCCCCAAACGAGAGACCCAGTACTTC	CASHRERAPKRETQYF
NA	NA	TRBV12-3/TRBV12-4	12	TRBJ2-3	TGTGCCAGCAGGGGGAATTCGGATACGCAGTATTTT	CASRGNSDTQYF
NA	NA	TRBV4-3	13	TRBJ2-1	TGCGCCAGCAGCCGAGAGAAGCGGGCGGAGCAGTTCTTC	CASSREKRAEQFF
few	NA	TRBV5-1	14	TRBJ2-3	TGCGCCAGCAGCTTAATAGCGGGCACAGATACGCAGTATTTT	CASSLIAGTDTQYF
few	NA	TRBV7-2	14	TRBJ2-7	TGTGCCAGCAGCGGCGGGACGGCTTCCTACGAGCAGTACTTC	CASSGGTASYEQYF
few	NA	TRBV4-2	14	TRBJ1-1	TGTGCCAGCAGCCAAGATCGGGTGGGCACTGAAGCTTTCTTT	CASSQDRVGTEAFF
NA	TRBD1	TRBV10-3	16	TRBJ2-5	TGTGCCATCAGTGAGCCTCGACAGGGGGCTGGCAATGAGCAGTACTTC	CAISEPRQGAGNEQYF
NA	NA	TRBV25-1	12	TRBJ2-3	TGTGCCAGCAGTGTGAAGGCAGATACGCAGTATTTT	CASSVKADTQYF
few	TRBD1	TRBV20-1	16	TRBJ2-6	TGCAGTGCTAAAGGGACAGGGAATACTGGGGCCAACGTCCTGACTTTC	CSAKGTGNTGANVLTF
NA	NA	TRBV20-1	16	TRBJ2-5	TGCAGTGCTAGCCCACTTACTAGGAGCTTTGGTGAGACCCAGTACTTC	CSASPLTRSFGETQYF
NA	TRBD2	TRBV12-5	16	TRBJ2-7	TGTGCTAGTGGCTCAATAGCGGGAACCGCCTACAATGAGCAGTACTTC	CASGSIAGTAYNEQYF
few	NA	TRBV11-2	14	TRBJ2-5	TGTGCCAGCAGCTTAGAGAGAGGGTTAGAGACCCAGTACTTC	CASSLERGLETQYF
NA	TRBD2	TRBV20-1	15	TRBJ2-3	TGCAGTGCTATTAAAGCGGGGGAGCGCACAGATACGCAGTATTTT	CSAIKAGERTDTQYF
NA	TRBD1	TRBV6-2/TRBV6-3	16	TRBJ2-7	TGTGCCAGCAGTTACCCCTCCGGACAGGGTTCCTACGAGCAGTACTTC	CASSYPSGQGSYEQYF
once	TRBD2	TRBV9	22	TRBJ2-2	TGTGCCAGCAGCGACTATTTTGGGACCGAGGGACTAGCGGGGACGAACACCGGGGAGCTGTTTTTT	CASSDYFGTEGLAGTNTGELFF
few	TRBD2	TRBV4-2	18	TRBJ2-5	TGTGCCAGCAGCCCACTGGGGGCTAGCGGGGGACAGGAAGAGACCCAGTACTTC	CASSPLGASGGQEETQYF
NA	TRBD1	TRBV11-2	16	TRBJ2-7	TGTGCCAGCAGCTCACCCAGGACAGGGGGCAAGAATGAGCAGTACTTC	CASSSPRTGGKNEQYF
NA	NA	TRBV7-2	14	TRBJ2-2	TGTGCCAGCAGCTTAGAGGCGAACACCGGGGAGCTGTTTTTT	CASSLEANTGELFF
NA	NA	TRBV20-1	16	TRBJ2-5	TGCAGTGCTAGAGATGACCAGGGGGGTGGGCAAGAGACCCAGTACTTC	CSARDDQGGGQETQYF
NA	NA	TRBV6-1	15	TRBJ2-5	TGTGCCAGCAGCCACCCTACCCCTTTGCCCCAGACCCAGTACTTC	CASSHPTPLPQTQYF
NA	TRBD2	TRBV4-1	18	TRBJ2-2	TGCGCCAGCAGCTCGCACCCTCTAGCGGGGGCCGAGACCGGGGAGCTGTTTTTT	CASSSHPLAGAETGELFF
NA	NA	TRBV27	11	TRBJ2-7	TGTGCCAGCAAGACCACCAATGAGCAGTACTTC	CASKTTNEQYF
NA	NA	TRBV20-1	11	TRBJ2-7	TGCAGTGCTACACAGGGTTACGAGCAGTACTTC	CSATQGYEQYF
NA	NA	TRBV4-2	13	TRBJ2-5	TGTGCCAGCAGCCAAGACAGGGCGGGGACCCAGTACTTC	CASSQDRAGTQYF
NA	NA	TRBV18	15	TRBJ2-5	TGTGCCAGCTCACCACCGCAATCAGTGGGGGAGACCCAGTACTTC	CASSPPQSVGETQYF
few	NA	TRBV6-2/TRBV6-3	16	TRBJ2-3	TGTGCCAGCAAACTGATCGGGGGAACTAGCACAGATACGCAGTATTTT	CASKLIGGTSTDTQYF
few	TRBD2	TRBV2	15	TRBJ2-5	TGTGCCAGCAAGCCTAGGGACTATCCCCAAGAGACCCAGTACTTC	CASKPRDYPQETQYF
NA	NA	TRBV9	14	TRBJ2-7	TGTGCCAGCAGCCCGGAGGGGGGGATTTACGAGCAGTACTTC	CASSPEGGIYEQYF
once	TRBD1	TRBV4-1	16	TRBJ2-1	TGCGCCAGCAGCCTTGGACAGGACAGCTCCTACAATGAGCAGTTCTTC	CASSLGQDSSYNEQFF
many	NA	TRBV25-1	13	TRBJ2-7	TGTGCCAGCAGTGTTATGGCGGACGCCGAGCAGTACTTC	CASSVMADAEQYF
NA	TRBD1	TRBV7-3	17	TRBJ2-7	TGTGCCAGCAGCCCAGGGACAGGCCCTCCGTATTCCTACGAGCAGTACTTC	CASSPGTGPPYSYEQYF
NA	TRBD2	TRBV6-2/TRBV6-3	14	TRBJ2-7	TGTGCCACCCGACGGGGGGGCTCGGAATACGGGCAGTACTTC	CATRRGGSEYGQYF
few	NA	TRBV6-2/TRBV6-3	19	TRBJ1-1	TGTGCCACCACTCCGCTAGCCGGGGGGAAGTTTTTACCCACGACTGAAGCTTTCTTT	CATTPLAGGKFLPTTEAFF
NA	TRBD1	TRBV6-2/TRBV6-3	15	TRBJ2-7	TGTGCCAGCAGTACTTACGGGACAGGGTTCGACGAGCAGTACTTC	CASSTYGTGFDEQYF
once	NA	TRBV6-2/TRBV6-3	13	TRBJ2-7	TGTGCCAGCAGTGACCACCGCTCCTACGAGCAGTACTTC	CASSDHRSYEQYF
NA	NA	TRBV7-2	13	TRBJ1-2	TGTGCCAGCAGCTTAGGGGGCCTGGGGGGCTACACCTTC	CASSLGGLGGYTF
NA	NA	TRBV7-2	15	TRBJ2-7	TGTGCCAGCAGCACTCGTGCCGGGAGTCTCTACGAGCAGTACTTC	CASSTRAGSLYEQYF
NA	TRBD2	TRBV6-2/TRBV6-3	15	TRBJ2-7	TGTGCCAGCAGTCGGACTAGCGGGGGGGCCGGTGAGCAGTACTTC	CASSRTSGGAGEQYF
NA	TRBD1	TRBV7-3	20	TRBJ2-1	TGTGCCAGCAGCTTACTCCCCGCTCTAGGACAGGGGGCTTTATACAATGAGCAGTTCTTC	CASSLLPALGQGALYNEQFF